The 26 T cell receptor beta chains in this list originate from one sample, sequenced in a study of radiotherapy plus CTLA-4 blockade in lung cancer. Method: immunoSEQ multiplex PCR; TCRdb's copy keeps in-frame clones and lacks some. The sample consists of 85,000 to 120,000 clones, over 75% of them appearing once. Sequencing used peripheral blood, obtained from a patient treated with radiotherapy plus ipilimumab. The receptor set was obtained from a human donor with non-small cell lung cancer that progressed on radiotherapy plus ipilimumab. Some clones in this sample may be carry-over from other donors' samples.

The chain couples TRBV5-1 to TRBJ1-2; 11 bases are a match to TRBD1. The CDR3 covers 15 residues. V shed 0 bases and J 4 bases; nucleotides not matched to a gene: 2. The germline CDR1 and CDR2 sequences are SGHRS and YFSETQ. CDR3 amino acids: CASSLAGQGGYGYTF. CDR3 nucleotides: TGCGCCAGCAGCTTGGCGGGACAGGGGGGCTATGGCTACACCTTC. The full variable domain, its missing parts supplied by reference TRBV5-1 and TRBJ1-2, is KAGVTQTPRYLIKTRGQQVTLSCSPISGHRSVSWYQQTPGQGLQFLFEYFSETQRNKGNFPGRFSGRQFSNSRSEMNVSTLELGDSALYLCASSLAGQGGYGYTFGSGTRLTVV.

The rearrangement uses TRBV5-1 and TRBJ2-7, with a weak D call TRBD1 (6 bases). The CDR3 has 13 amino acids. Trimming stripped 4 bases from V and 0 bases from J, with 8 bases between. Germline CDR1 SGHRS, CDR2 YFSETQ. The CDR3 nucleotides read TGCGCCAGCAGCCCGGACAGCTCCTACGAGCAGTACTTC. It encodes CASSPDSSYEQYF.

This sequence joins TRBV11-3 and TRBJ2-7, with D unclear. CDR1 is SGHNT and CDR2 is YENEEA in the germline V gene. The CDR3 length is 14 residues. The V gene lost 0 bases and the J gene lost 0 bases, with 6 bases spanning the gap. This CDR3 reads CASSLDRFSYEQYF. The CDR3 DNA reads TGTGCCAGCAGCTTAGACAGATTCTCCTACGAGCAGTACTTC.

The chain carries TRBV27 and TRBJ2-7; 9 nucleotides align to TRBD1. The CDR3 is 15 amino acids. Germline V CDR1 and CDR2: MNHEY, SMNVEV (reference sequence). V dropped 5 bases and J dropped 0; count of bases not matched to a gene: 5. The CDR3 region is CASSPHRGLSYEQYF. CDR3 DNA: TGTGCCAGCAGTCCCCACAGGGGGCTCTCCTACGAGCAGTACTTC.

The genes are TRBV5-1 and TRBJ2-1, with TRBD2 matching 7 bases. CDR3 length: 15 residues. V was pared by 4 bases and J by 7 bases, with 11 bases of the junction left unmatched. In germline, CDR1 is SGHRS, CDR2 YFSETQ. CDR3 region: CASSLHSRLANEQFF. As DNA, the CDR3 is TGCGCCAGCAGCCTACACTCAAGACTAGCAAATGAGCAGTTCTTC.

This clone has only a few counts. The V and J genes are TRBV19 and TRBJ2-7; 7 nucleotides agree with TRBD1. Trimming cost V 1 base and J 3 bases; bases outside gene matches: 6. There are 15 residues in the CDR3. Germline CDR1 LNHDA, CDR2 SQIVND (reference sequence). This CDR3 is CASSIGQTGLYEQYF. In DNA form, the CDR3 reads TGTGCCAGTAGTATAGGACAGACAGGGCTCTACGAGCAGTACTTC.

The rearrangement joins TRBV7-8 to TRBJ2-1; D might be TRBD2 (6 bases). CDR1 is SGHVS, CDR2 FQNEAQ, per germline. Between the trimmed V and J ends, which lost 2 bases and 0 bases, there was a span of 11 bases. The CDR3 has 16 amino acids. The CDR3 nucleotides are TGTGCCAGCAGCTTATTTTCGGGGGTCTCCTACAATGAGCAGTTCTTC. It translates to CASSLFSGVSYNEQFF.

This chain links TRBV5-1 with TRBJ2-5; D may be TRBD2 (6 bases). Deletions cut 0 bases from V and 5 bases from J, with 11 bases between. Germline-derived CDR1 and CDR2 are SGHRS and YFSETQ. CDR3 length: 14 residues. The CDR3 DNA sequence: TGCGCCAGCAGCTTGGACAGTGGGGGGGAGACCCAGTACTTC. Its translation: CASSLDSGGETQYF.

The chain couples TRBV2 to TRBJ1-5; possibly TRBD1 for D (5 bases). This CDR3 comprises 15 residues. V was cut by 2 bases and J by 0 bases, with 8 bases left in between. Germline V gene sequence: CDR1 SNHLY, CDR2 FYNNEI. The CDR3 protein is CASSEQGYSNQPQHF. The CDR3 bases are TGTGCCAGCAGTGAACAGGGATATAGCAATCAGCCCCAGCATTTT.

The CDR3 loop is CASRRSETVTGELFF. The CDR3 nucleotides read TGTGCCAGCAGAAGGAGTGAGACAGTCACCGGGGAGCTGTTTTTT. The chain employs TRBV6-4 and TRBJ2-2, with D possibly being TRBD1 (5 bases). V was pared by 6 bases and J by 4 bases, with 15 bases between. Per the germline V gene, CDR1 is MRHNA and CDR2 is SNTAGT. This CDR3 is built from 15 residues.

The chain links TRBV7-2 to TRBJ1-2; 8 nucleotides line up with TRBD1. Trimming at V came to 1 base and at J to 0 bases, leaving 4 bases not matched to a gene. The CDR3 has 16 residues. Germline lookup yields CDR1 SGHTA and CDR2 FQGNSA. The CDR3 DNA reads as TGTGCCAGCAGCTTAGTAGGGACAGGCGCTAACTATGGCTACACCTTC. It encodes CASSLVGTGANYGYTF. The full variable domain, rest sourced from reference TRBV7-2 and TRBJ1-2, is GAGVSQSPSNKVTEKGKDVELRCDPISGHTALYWYRQSLGQGLEFLIYFQGNSAPDKSGLPSDRFSAERTGGSVSTLTIQRTQQEDSAVYLCASSLVGTGANYGYTFGSGTRLTVV.

The chain employs TRBV7-3 and TRBJ2-7; 7 positions agree with TRBD1. Germline CDR1 reads SGHTA; CDR2 reads FQGTGA. The CDR3 has 15 residues. The V segment lost 8 bases and the J segment 4 bases; nucleotides outside the gene matches: 14. The CDR3 region is CASARAPGQIYEQYF. CDR3 bases: TGTGCCAGCGCCAGGGCTCCGGGACAGATATACGAGCAGTACTTC.

The chain recombines TRBV5-6 with TRBJ1-1; no clear D gene. Germline CDR1 and CDR2: SGHDT and YYEEEE. Between the trimmed V and J ends, which lost 4 bases and 8 bases, there was a span of 12 bases. The CDR3 runs to 12 residues. CDR3 in DNA: TGTGCCAGCAGCCAAGACCAACGGGAAGCTTTCTTT. This encodes CASSQDQREAFF.

This clone has a single count. The genes are TRBV18 and TRBJ1-1; TRBD1 is a possible D gene (5 bases). Trimming removed 0 bases from V and 4 bases from J, with 12 bases in between. The germline CDR1 and CDR2 sequences are KGHSH and LQKENI. The CDR3 length is 15 residues. This chain's CDR3 is CASSPPISGGTEAFF. The CDR3 DNA sequence: TGTGCCAGCTCACCACCGATATCCGGGGGCACTGAAGCTTTCTTT.

V and J are TRBV5-4 and TRBJ2-3; D is possibly TRBD1 or TRBD2 (6 bases each). Germline V gene sequence: CDR1 SGHNT, CDR2 YYREEE (reference sequence). The CDR3 covers 15 residues. Trimming took off 6 bases at V and 4 bases at J, with 18 bases between the two ends. The CDR3 DNA follows: TGTGCCAGCATCCCTAGAGGGGGGCCTTCAGATACGCAGTATTTT. This codes for CASIPRGGPSDTQYF.

The gene calls are TRBV7-3 and TRBJ1-5, with 8 nucleotides matching TRBD1. Germline CDR1 reads SGHTA; CDR2 reads FQGTGA. The V and J ends lost 5 bases and 5 bases, in that order; junction bases with no gene match: 2. The CDR3 totals 13 residues. CDR3 sequence: CASSPDRDQPQHF. The CDR3 nucleotides read TGTGCCAGCAGCCCGGACAGGGATCAGCCCCAGCATTTT. Drawing the rest from reference TRBV7-3 and TRBJ1-5, the complete variable domain is GAGVSQTPSNKVTEKGKYVELRCDPISGHTALYWYRQSLGQGPEFLIYFQGTGAADDSGLPNDRFFAVRPEGSVSTLKIQRTERGDSAVYLCASSPDRDQPQHFGDGTRLSIL.

The gene calls are TRBV18 and TRBJ2-7, with D possibly matching TRBD1 (6 bases). Deletions cut 0 bases from V and 5 bases from J, with 8 bases between. CDR3 length equals 13 residues. CDR1 is KGHSH and CDR2 is LQKENI in the germline V gene. This chain's CDR3 is CASSPPTGDEQYF. The CDR3 DNA reads TGTGCCAGCTCACCACCGACAGGTGACGAGCAGTACTTC.

This clone was counted between two and nine times. The chain uses TRBV7-2 and TRBJ1-4; no reliable D call. The CDR3 extends over 15 amino acids. Germline-derived CDR1 and CDR2 are SGHTA and FQGNSA. Between the trimmed V and J ends, which lost 3 bases and 2 bases, there was a span of 10 bases. The CDR3 DNA is TGTGCCAGCAGCTTCGTTCTCGGGACTAATGAAAAACTGTTTTTT. Translating gives CASSFVLGTNEKLFF.

The rearrangement joins TRBV28 to TRBJ1-5; 7 bases are a match to TRBD1. V shed 4 bases and J 3 bases; nucleotides not matched to a gene: 6. This CDR3 contains 15 residues. From germline, CDR1 is MDHEN and CDR2 SYDVKM. The CDR3 sequence is CASSWGTVDNQPQHF. The CDR3 coding sequence is TGTGCCAGCAGTTGGGGGACAGTTGACAATCAGCCCCAGCATTTT.

The chain uses TRBV2 and TRBJ2-7, with D tentatively TRBD1 or TRBD2 (5 bases each). V shed 4 bases and J shed 5 bases, with 15 bases lying between them. Germline V gene lookup returns CDR1 SNHLY and CDR2 FYNNEI. The CDR3 totals 14 residues. The CDR3 sequence: CASSGGPSFHEQYF. DNA for the CDR3: TGTGCCAGCAGTGGGGGCCCTAGCTTCCACGAGCAGTACTTC.

The CDR3 bases are TGTGCCAGCAGCTTTCTTGCTAACACCGGGGAGCTGTTTTTT. Protein product: CASSFLANTGELFF. The chain combines TRBV7-9 with TRBJ2-2; D ambiguous. The CDR3 consists of 14 residues. Per the germline V gene, CDR1 is SEHNR and CDR2 is FQNEAQ (reference sequence). V was clipped by 3 bases and J by 2 bases, with 7 bases between them.

The rearrangement uses TRBV6-1 and TRBJ1-5; 8 bases are a match to TRBD1. With 0 bases clipped from V and 3 bases from J, the junction kept 1 base outside the gene matches. CDR3 length equals 15 residues. CDR1 and CDR2 (germline): MNHNS, SASEGT. The CDR3 region is CASSEAGQDNQPQHF. CDR3 DNA: TGTGCCAGCAGTGAAGCGGGACAGGACAATCAGCCCCAGCATTTT.

The chain carries TRBV4-2 and TRBJ2-1; TRBD2 matches at 8 bases. Germline V gives CDR1 LGHNA, CDR2 YNFKEQ. The CDR3 length is 17 residues. J was trimmed by 4 bases and V by 0 bases; bases with no gene match: 8. CDR3 bases: TGTGCCAGCAGCCAAGATGAGTCGGGGGGGCCGTACAATGAGCAGTTCTTC. Translating it yields CASSQDESGGPYNEQFF.

The chain recombines TRBV6-5 with TRBJ1-6; the D is unclear. The V and J ends lost 9 bases and 0 bases respectively, with 12 bases between them. The CDR3 totals 15 residues. The V gene's germline CDR1 is MNHEY and CDR2 SVGAGI. The CDR3 region has the DNA TGTGCCAGTCGTCATCCTAGCTCCTATAATTCACCCCTCCACTTT. It codes for CASRHPSSYNSPLHF.

The chain carries TRBV27 and TRBJ2-3; tentatively, D is TRBD2 (7 bases). V was shortened by 7 bases and J by 2 bases, with 19 bases between the two germline ends. From germline, CDR1 is MNHEY and CDR2 SMNVEV (reference sequence). The CDR3 totals 16 residues. The CDR3 here is CASTLILGGATDTQYF. For the CDR3, the DNA is TGTGCCAGCACCCTCATTTTGGGGGGGGCCACAGATACGCAGTATTTT.

The V and J genes are TRBV29-1 and TRBJ1-2, with a possible D match to TRBD1 (5 bases). V was trimmed by 3 bases and J by 0 bases, leaving 5 bases between them. Per the germline V gene, CDR1 is SQVTM and CDR2 is ANQGSEA. This CDR3 has 12 residues. The CDR3, as DNA: TGCAGCGTTGAGGGACCTAACTATGGCTACACCTTC. It specifies CSVEGPNYGYTF.